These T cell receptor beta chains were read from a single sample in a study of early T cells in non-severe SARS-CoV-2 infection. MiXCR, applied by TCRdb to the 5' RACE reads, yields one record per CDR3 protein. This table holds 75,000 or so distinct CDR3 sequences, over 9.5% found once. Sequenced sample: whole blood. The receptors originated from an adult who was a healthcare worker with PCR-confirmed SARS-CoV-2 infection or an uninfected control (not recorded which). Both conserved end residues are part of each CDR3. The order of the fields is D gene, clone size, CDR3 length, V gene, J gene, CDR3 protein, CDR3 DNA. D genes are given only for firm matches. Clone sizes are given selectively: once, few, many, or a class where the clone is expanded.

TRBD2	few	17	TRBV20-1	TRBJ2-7	CSAREATSGRMRYEQYF	TGCAGTGCTAGAGAAGCGACTAGCGGGAGGATGCGCTACGAGCAGTACTTC
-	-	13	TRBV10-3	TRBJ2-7	CAISDWSSYEQYF	TGTGCCATCAGTGACTGGTCTTCGTATGAGCAGTACTTC
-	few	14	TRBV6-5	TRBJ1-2	CASSFVGEENGYTF	TGTGCCAGCAGTTTTGTAGGGGAAGAGAATGGCTACACCTTC
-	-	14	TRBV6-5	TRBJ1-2	CASRQQQGIYGYTF	TGTGCCAGCAGACAACAGCAGGGAATTTATGGCTACACCTTC
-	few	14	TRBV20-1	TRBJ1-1	CSASRPVAGTEAFF	TGCAGTGCTAGCCGCCCAGTGGCCGGCACTGAAGCTTTCTTT
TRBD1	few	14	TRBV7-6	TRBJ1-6	CASSQGQVNSPLHF	TGTGCCAGCAGCCAGGGACAGGTGAATTCACCCCTCCACTTT
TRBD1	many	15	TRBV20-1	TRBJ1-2	CSARDPTGGDYGYTF	TGCAGTGCTAGAGATCCCACAGGGGGCGACTATGGCTACACCTTC
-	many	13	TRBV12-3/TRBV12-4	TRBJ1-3	CASTLGRTLTVYF	TGTGCCAGCACCCTTGGACGGACCCTGACCGTATATTTT
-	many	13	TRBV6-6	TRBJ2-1	CASSYGTPREQFF	TGTGCCAGCAGTTACGGGACTCCACGTGAGCAGTTCTTC
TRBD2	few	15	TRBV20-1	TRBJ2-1	CSAFRTSGRYNEQFF	TGCAGTGCTTTTCGGACTAGCGGGCGTTACAATGAGCAGTTCTTC
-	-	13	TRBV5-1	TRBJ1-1	CASSAGLNTEAFF	TGCGCCAGCAGCGCGGGCCTGAACACTGAAGCTTTCTTT
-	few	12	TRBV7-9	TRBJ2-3	CASSSHFDTQYF	TGTGCCAGCAGCTCCCACTTCGATACGCAGTATTTT
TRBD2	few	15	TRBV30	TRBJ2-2	CAWKGLAVHTGELFF	TGTGCCTGGAAGGGACTAGCGGTTCACACCGGGGAGCTGTTTTTT
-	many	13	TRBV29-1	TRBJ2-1	CSVEREAGNEQFF	TGCAGCGTTGAAAGGGAGGCGGGCAATGAGCAGTTCTTC
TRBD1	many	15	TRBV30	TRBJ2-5	CARSPGQGVSETQYF	TGTGCGCGCTCTCCGGGACAGGGAGTTTCAGAGACCCAGTACTTC